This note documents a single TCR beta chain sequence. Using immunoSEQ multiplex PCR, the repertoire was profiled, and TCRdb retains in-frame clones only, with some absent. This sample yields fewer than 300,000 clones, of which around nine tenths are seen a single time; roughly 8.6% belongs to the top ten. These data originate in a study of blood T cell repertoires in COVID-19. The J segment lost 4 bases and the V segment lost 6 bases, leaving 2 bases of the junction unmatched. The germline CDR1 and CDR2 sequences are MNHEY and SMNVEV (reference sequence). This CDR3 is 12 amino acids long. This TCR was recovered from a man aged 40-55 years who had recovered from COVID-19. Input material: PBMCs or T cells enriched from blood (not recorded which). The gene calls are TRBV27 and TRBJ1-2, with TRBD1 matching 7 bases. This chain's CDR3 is CASRTGVYGYTF. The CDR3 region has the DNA TGTGCCAGCAGAACAGGGGTCTATGGCTACACCTTC.